This T cell receptor (beta chain) came from a study of shared clonotypes between healthy human individuals. Deletions cut 2 bases from V and 0 bases from J, with 11 bases between. The CDR3 loop spans 16 amino acids. The germline gives CDR1 MNHNS, CDR2 SASEGT. Genomic DNA per cell subset filled all wells of several immunoSEQ plates. The table came from immunoSEQ multiplex PCR; TCRdb's copy has only in-frame clones and leaves some out. The sample has about 2,200,000 clones, about 93% seen once. Concerning this clone: The antigen remains unidentified.

Study results and limitations: Generally, naive subsets came out with larger estimated richness than memory subsets.

The naive CD8 subset, CD45RO-negative cells positively selected for CCR7, excluded terminally differentiated effector memory CD45RA+ cells. The chain has TRBV6-1 and TRBJ1-5, with a tentative D call TRBD1 (5 bases). Input material: naive CD8+ T cells from PBMCs. The receptor was isolated from a young man in good health. Some clones in this sample may be carry-over from other donors' samples. Written as DNA, the CDR3 is TGTGCCAGCAGTGAATTTGGGACGGATAGCAATCAGCCCCAGCATTTT. Translated, it gives CASSEFGTDSNQPQHF.